The 4 T cell receptor beta chains presented below share a single source sample, sequenced in a study of blood T cell repertoires in COVID-19. Libraries were prepared by immunoSEQ multiplex PCR; TCRdb keeps only in-frame clonotypes and omits some of them. The sample lists about 360,000 clones, 88% occurring once. Sequenced material: PBMCs or T cells enriched from blood (not recorded which). These receptors were taken from a woman in her thirties or forties with acute COVID-19.

V and J are TRBV5-4 and TRBJ2-7; D might be TRBD1 (6 bases). The CDR3 spans 15 residues. V dropped 0 bases and J dropped 3 bases, with 13 bases sitting between them. The germline CDR1 and CDR2 sequences are SGHNT and YYREEE (reference sequence). The CDR3 region has the DNA TGTGCCAGCAGCTTGGATAGGGCCAGGGGCTACGAGCAGTACTTC. Translated, it gives CASSLDRARGYEQYF.

The chain joins TRBV11-2 to TRBJ2-4, with 11 bases matching TRBD2. V shed 0 bases, J shed 1 base, and the junction held 11 bases outside the gene matches. This CDR3 has 20 amino acids. Germline V gives CDR1 SGHAT, CDR2 FQNNGV. DNA for the CDR3: TGTGCCAGCAGCTTAGATTCGGGGCTAGCGGGGGGAGGGGCCAAAAACATTCAGTACTTC. Its protein product is CASSLDSGLAGGGAKNIQYF.

This chain uses TRBV10-3 with TRBJ2-2; 10 bases agree with TRBD1. The CDR3 totals 13 residues. Per the germline V gene, CDR1 is ENHRY and CDR2 is SYGVKD. The J segment lost 14 bases and the V segment lost 2 bases, leaving 5 bases of the junction unmatched. The CDR3 region has the DNA TGTGCCATCAGTGAGGGGGGACAGGGGACCCTGTTTTTT. This translates into CAISEGGQGTLFF.

V gene TRBV12-3 or TRBV12-4 combines with J gene TRBJ2-5; D not resolved. CDR3 length: 13 amino acids. Trimming shortened V by 6 bases and J by 5 bases, and 13 bases separated the two germline ends. The CDR3 region is CASSSGLYETQYF. As DNA, the CDR3 is TGTGCCAGCAGCTCCGGGTTATACGAGACCCAGTACTTC.